This record covers a single T cell receptor beta chain. The naive CD8 population came from CD45RO-negative cells selected for CCR7, without terminally differentiated effector memory CD45RA+ cells. V gave up 7 bases and J gave up 3 bases; unmatched junction bases: 8. Per germline, CDR1 MDHEN and CDR2 SYDVKM. The CDR3 runs to 16 residues. Clones were read by immunoSEQ multiplex PCR, and TCRdb kept only the in-frame ones, dropping some. Here the sample spans millions of clones, approximately 94% being singletons. The data belong to a study of shared clonotypes between healthy human individuals. This chain joins TRBV28 and TRBJ2-2; 10 positions agree with TRBD1. Sequences were obtained from naive CD8+ T cells from PBMCs. The clonotype originates from a man between 18 and 35 years old in good health. Some clones in this sample may be carry-over from other donors' samples. The CDR3 DNA reads as TGTGCCAGCACCCAGACAGGGGGCTATGACACCGGGGAGCTGTTTTTT. This codes for CASTQTGGYDTGELFF.